The 21 T cell receptor beta chains listed next were all sequenced from one sample in a study of T cell responses to AZD1222 COVID-19 vaccine. Clones were read by immunoSEQ multiplex PCR, and TCRdb kept only the in-frame ones, dropping some. The data hold fewer than 150,000 clones, with about nine tenths observed a single time. Specimen: peripheral blood, collected on day 0 of AZD1222 vaccination. Every receptor here comes from an adult in good health.

The gene calls are TRBV6-5 and TRBJ1-2; TRBD1 agrees at 7 bases. This CDR3 has 13 residues. Germline CDR1 MNHEY, CDR2 SVGAGI. Trimming cost V 6 bases and J 8 bases; bases outside gene matches: 9. The CDR3 is CASRRNRGWGYTF. As DNA, the CDR3 is TGTGCCAGCAGGCGAAACAGGGGATGGGGCTACACCTTC.

This chain joins TRBV19 and TRBJ1-1; tentatively, D is TRBD1 (5 bases). Trimming left V 1 base short and J 4 bases short, with 10 bases between. Germline CDR1 is LNHDA and CDR2 is SQIVND (reference sequence). This CDR3 has 14 amino acids. The CDR3 nucleotides are TGTGCCAGTAGTATAGGAGGGGCGAGCACTGAAGCTTTCTTT. Residues: CASSIGGASTEAFF.

The chain uses TRBV2 and TRBJ2-1, with D possibly being TRBD2 (5 bases). V was shortened by 6 bases and J by 12 bases, with 12 bases between the two germline ends. CDR1 and CDR2 from the germline V gene are SNHLY and FYNNEI. This CDR3 spans 11 amino acids. CDR3 sequence: CASSLLEGQFF. In DNA form, the CDR3 reads TGTGCCAGCAGCCTACTAGAGGGGCAGTTCTTC.

The V gene is TRBV5-4, the J gene TRBJ2-4, with D tentatively TRBD2 (6 bases). Germline CDR1 SGHNT, CDR2 YYREEE (reference sequence). CDR3 size: 16 residues. Trimming cost V 0 bases and J 3 bases, with 13 bases left between them. The CDR3 DNA reads as TGTGCCAGCAGCTTGGGGGGGGAAATGGGCAAAAACATTCAGTACTTC. Translated, it gives CASSLGGEMGKNIQYF.

The chain recombines TRBV11-1 with TRBJ2-7; TRBD1 might be the D (6 bases). V was shortened by 6 bases and J by 5 bases, with 20 bases between the two germline ends. Per germline, CDR1 SGHAT and CDR2 FQDESV (reference sequence). The CDR3 length is 15 residues. Written as DNA, the CDR3 is TGTGCCAGCAGTCGCACCGGGACAACTTCCGACGAGCAGTACTTC. This codes for CASSRTGTTSDEQYF.

V and J are TRBV28 and TRBJ2-3; D is unclear. Germline V gene lookup returns CDR1 MDHEN and CDR2 SYDVKM. V was clipped by 2 bases and J by 4 bases, with 7 bases between them. The length of the CDR3 is 13 residues. The CDR3 nucleotides are TGTGCCAGCAGTTTAATCGGGTCAGATACGCAGTATTTT. Translated: CASSLIGSDTQYF.

This chain joins TRBV10-3 and TRBJ1-2, with 8 bases identical to TRBD1. Germline CDR1 and CDR2: ENHRY and SYGVKD. Germline trimming cut 3 bases from V and 8 bases from J; bases unmatched to any gene: 8. The CDR3 loop spans 14 amino acids. CDR3 bases: TGTGCCATCAGTGACGGGACAGGACGTCGAGGCTACACCTTC. Translated: CAISDGTGRRGYTF.

The V call is TRBV27, the J call TRBJ1-2; maybe TRBD1 (6 bases). V lost 11 bases and J 8 bases, leaving 21 bases between the germline ends. The CDR3 consists of 13 residues. The germline V gene has CDR1 MNHEY and CDR2 SMNVEV (reference sequence). In DNA, the CDR3 is TGTGCCGCCCGCCGTAGTGGAGGGGGGGGCTACACCTTC. The encoded protein is CAARRSGGGGYTF.

The chain employs TRBV5-1 and TRBJ2-3; the match to TRBD2 covers 7 bases. V shed 2 bases and J 5 bases; nucleotides not matched to a gene: 8. This CDR3 spans 15 amino acids. Germline CDR1 and CDR2: SGHRS and YFSETQ. The chain's CDR3 is CASSFASGPGDTQYF. The CDR3 DNA is TGCGCCAGCAGCTTTGCTAGCGGACCGGGAGATACGCAGTATTTT. Based on the CDR3 plus reference TRBV5-1 and TRBJ2-3, the full variable domain is KAGVTQTPRYLIKTRGQQVTLSCSPISGHRSVSWYQQTPGQGLQFLFEYFSETQRNKGNFPGRFSGRQFSNSRSEMNVSTLELGDSALYLCASSFASGPGDTQYFGPGTRLTVL.

This sequence joins TRBV30 and TRBJ1-2; maybe TRBD1 (5 bases). This CDR3 contains 13 residues. From germline, CDR1 is GTSNPN and CDR2 SVGIG (reference sequence). V lost 2 bases, J lost 1 base, and 8 bases lay in between. CDR3 nucleotides: TGTGCCTGGAGTATCGACAGTAACTATGGCTACACCTTC. The encoded protein is CAWSIDSNYGYTF. Combining the CDR3 with reference TRBV30 and TRBJ1-2 gives the whole variable domain SQTIHQWPATLVQPVGSPLSLECTVEGTSNPNLYWYRQAAGRGLQLLFYSVGIGQISSEVPQNLSASRPQDRQFILSSKKLLLSDSGFYLCAWSIDSNYGYTFGSGTRLTVV.

J is TRBJ2-2 and V is TRBV3-1 (or the pseudogene TRBV3-2); a possible D gene is TRBD1 (5 bases). The germline V and J ends were trimmed by 1 base and 1 base, with 16 bases remaining between them. The CDR3 extends over 18 amino acids. Germline V CDR1 and CDR2: LGHDT, YNNKEL (reference sequence). CDR3 bases: TGTGCCAGCAGCCAAGGACGGCAGGGCCAGGTGAACACCGGGGAGCTGTTTTTT. Translation: CASSQGRQGQVNTGELFF.

This clone was counted once. The rearrangement joins TRBV2 to TRBJ1-5; no firm D call. CDR1 is SNHLY and CDR2 is FYNNEI in the germline V gene. The CDR3 contains 11 residues. V lost 3 bases, J lost 7 bases, and 4 bases lay in between. The chain's CDR3 is CASSERQPQHF. The DNA for the CDR3 is TGTGCCAGCAGTGAGAGGCAGCCCCAGCATTTT.

This chain links TRBV28 with TRBJ1-4, with 9 bases matching TRBD1. V was clipped by 3 bases and J by 8 bases; unmatched bases: 10. Germline CDR1 MDHEN, CDR2 SYDVKM. The CDR3 contains 16 residues. In nucleotides, the CDR3 is TGTGCCAGCAGTTTTGACGGACAGGGGAATGGGGAAAAACTGTTTTTT. Translation: CASSFDGQGNGEKLFF.

The J gene is TRBJ2-3, the V gene TRBV9, with D possibly matching TRBD1 (5 bases). The CDR3 has 20 residues. The V gene lost 4 bases and the J gene lost 5 bases, with 32 bases spanning the gap. Germline lookup yields CDR1 SGDLS and CDR2 YYNGEE. As DNA, the CDR3 is TGTGCCAGCAGCCCCCTCCCCGCCTCCGCCAAGACAGACTCCAAAGATACGCAGTATTTT. It specifies CASSPLPASAKTDSKDTQYF. The complete variable domain, with remaining parts taken from reference TRBV9 and TRBJ2-3, reads DSGVTQTPKHLITATGQRVTLRCSPRSGDLSVYWYQQSLDQGLQFLIQYYNGEERAKGNILERFSAQQFPDLHSELNLSSLELGDSALYFCASSPLPASAKTDSKDTQYFGPGTRLTVL.

The chain uses TRBV7-2 and TRBJ1-5; tentative D call: TRBD1 (6 bases). Germline CDR1 and CDR2: SGHTA and FQGNSA. This CDR3 is built from 15 residues. V was cut by 1 base and J by 3 bases, with 10 bases left in between. The CDR3 loop is CASSLGRGYNQPQHF. The DNA of the CDR3 is TGTGCCAGCAGCTTAGGCAGGGGATACAATCAGCCCCAGCATTTT.

The V call is TRBV28, the J call TRBJ1-2, with TRBD1 as a possible D gene (5 bases). Germline V gene lookup returns CDR1 MDHEN and CDR2 SYDVKM. V was cut by 5 bases and J by 2 bases, with 15 bases left in between. This CDR3 has 15 residues. CDR3 sequence reads: CASSLRQFANYGYTF. Here the CDR3 DNA reads TGTGCCAGCAGTCTCCGACAGTTTGCAAACTATGGCTACACCTTC.

This clone was counted only a few times. V is TRBV25-1 and J is TRBJ1-2; no clear D. With 3 bases removed from V and 4 bases from J, the gap between germline ends came to 15 bases. CDR1 and CDR2 (germline): MGHDK, SYGVNS. This CDR3 has 15 amino acids. For the CDR3, the DNA is TGTGCCAGCAGTGAGAACGAACTCATCCCCTATGGCTACACCTTC. Translating it yields CASSENELIPYGYTF.

The chain carries TRBV28 and TRBJ2-6; TRBD2 might be the D (5 bases). Looked up from germline, CDR1 is MDHEN and CDR2 is SYDVKM. V dropped 4 bases and J dropped 5 bases, with 15 bases sitting between them. CDR3 length: 16 residues. The CDR3 spells CASSSPVTGWANVLTF. The CDR3 nucleotides are TGTGCCAGCAGTTCCCCTGTTACGGGGTGGGCCAACGTCCTGACTTTC.

This clone has just one count. The chain carries TRBV5-1 and TRBJ1-4; D is unclear. Germline CDR1 SGHRS, CDR2 YFSETQ. The CDR3 is made up of 14 amino acids. V was cut by 1 base and J by 0 bases, with 4 bases left in between. CDR3 sequence reads: CASSLLATNEKLFF. CDR3 bases: TGCGCCAGCAGCTTGCTTGCAACTAATGAAAAACTGTTTTTT.

V usage is TRBV21-1 and J usage is TRBJ2-7; TRBD1, as called in the table, went unchecked against the DNA. TRBV21-1 is listed as a pseudogene. The CDR3 has 16 amino acids. CDR3 nucleotide sequence: TGTGCCAGCAGCAAAACGGAAGGACAGGACTCCTACGAGCAGTACTTC. This translates into CASSKTEGQDSYEQYF.

This clone was picked up a small number of times. This rearrangement joins TRBV6-2 or TRBV6-3 to TRBJ1-5, with D maybe TRBD1 (5 bases). CDR3 length: 15 residues. Germline assignment: CDR1 MNHEY and CDR2 SVGEGT. V was cut by 2 bases and J by 0 bases, with 8 bases left in between. CDR3 sequence: CASSYRDGSNQPQHF. The CDR3 DNA sequence: TGTGCCAGCAGTTACCGGGACGGTAGCAATCAGCCCCAGCATTTT.